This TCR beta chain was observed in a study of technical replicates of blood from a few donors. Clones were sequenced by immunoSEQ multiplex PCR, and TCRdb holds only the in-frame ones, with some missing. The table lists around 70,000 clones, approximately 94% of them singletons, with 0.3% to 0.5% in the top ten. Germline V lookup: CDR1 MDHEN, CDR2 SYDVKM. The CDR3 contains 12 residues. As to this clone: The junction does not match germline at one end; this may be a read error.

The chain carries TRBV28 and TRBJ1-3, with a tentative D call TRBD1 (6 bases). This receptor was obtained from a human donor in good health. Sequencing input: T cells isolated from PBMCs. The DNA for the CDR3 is TGTGTCAGCAGGGGCTTTAGAAACACCATATATTTT. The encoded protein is CVSRGFRNTIYF.